This T cell receptor beta chain was documented in a study of a mutant IDH1 vaccine in newly diagnosed glioma. On the study more broadly: Eight vaccinations reached patients in weeks 1, 3, 5, 7, 11, 15, 19 and 23. Vaccination was launched 4-6 weeks after radiotherapy alone, or with temozolomide cycles. Overall study results and limits: With respect to changes in top peripheral T cell clonotypes, pseudoprogression seemed unrelated. The vaccine induced immune responses, and these occurred in around 93% of patients.

Note on this clone: As yet, its antigen is unknown.

As for time point: week 5, during vaccination. Each dose of the vaccine consisted of 300 ug of mutant IDH1 20-mer peptide, with topical imiquimod. TCRdb's table, derived via immunoSEQ multiplex PCR, lists solely in-frame clones and lacks some. The sample contains 35,000 to 45,000 clones, more than 80% of which appear only once. CDR1 SGHKS and CDR2 YYEKEE come from the germline V gene (reference sequence). V dropped 4 bases and J dropped 5 bases, with 9 bases sitting between them. The CDR3 length is 12 residues. The J gene is TRBJ1-2, the V gene TRBV5-5; no definite D call. The TCR sequence derives from a man aged 50 or older with glioma. The source was PBMCs, collected from a glioma patient whose treatment included an IDH1 peptide vaccine. CDR3 region: CASSEGGYGYTF. In DNA, the CDR3 is TGTGCCAGCAGCGAGGGAGGATATGGCTACACCTTC.